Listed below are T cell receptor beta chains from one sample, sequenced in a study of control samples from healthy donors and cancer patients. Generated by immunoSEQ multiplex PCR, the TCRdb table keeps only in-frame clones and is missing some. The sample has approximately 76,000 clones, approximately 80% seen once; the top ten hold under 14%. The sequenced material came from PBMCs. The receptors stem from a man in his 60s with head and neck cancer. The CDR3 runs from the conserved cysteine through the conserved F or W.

CDR3 protein: CARGGGGSWEKLFF
V gene: TRBV28

CDR3 protein: CASSLEVETQYF
V gene: TRBV7-2

CDR3 protein: CANYQDRRYSNQPQHF
V gene: TRBV6-4

CDR3 protein: CASSLGNQGNEQFF
V gene: TRBV7-9

CDR3 protein: CASSYPLSGTRFGQFF
V gene: TRBV28

CDR3 protein: CASSDRLAGTYEQYF
V gene: TRBV4-1

CDR3 protein: CASSERTAGSNSPLHF
V gene: TRBV9

CDR3 protein: CASNRQFQETQYF
V gene: TRBV6-5

CDR3 protein: CASSPTGQGVNYGYTF
V gene: TRBV5-1

CDR3 protein: CASSPLTGLHEQYF
V gene: TRBV5-6